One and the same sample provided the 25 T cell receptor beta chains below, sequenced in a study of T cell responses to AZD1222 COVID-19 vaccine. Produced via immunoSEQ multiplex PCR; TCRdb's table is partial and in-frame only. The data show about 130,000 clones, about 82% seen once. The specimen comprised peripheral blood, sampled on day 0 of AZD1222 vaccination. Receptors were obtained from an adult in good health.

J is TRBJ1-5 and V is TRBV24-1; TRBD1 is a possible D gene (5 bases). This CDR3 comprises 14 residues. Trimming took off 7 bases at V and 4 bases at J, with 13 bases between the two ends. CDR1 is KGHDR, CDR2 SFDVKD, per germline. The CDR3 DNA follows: TGTGCCACCAGCCGGGGCGGGGAGAATCAGCCCCAGCATTTT. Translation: CATSRGGENQPQHF.

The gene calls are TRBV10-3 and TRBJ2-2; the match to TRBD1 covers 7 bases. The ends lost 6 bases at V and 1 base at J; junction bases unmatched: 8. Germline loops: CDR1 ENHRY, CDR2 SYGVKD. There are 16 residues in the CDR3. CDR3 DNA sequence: TGTGCCATCAGGGATAGGACAGGCCGGAACACCGGGGAGCTGTTTTTT. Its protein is CAIRDRTGRNTGELFF.

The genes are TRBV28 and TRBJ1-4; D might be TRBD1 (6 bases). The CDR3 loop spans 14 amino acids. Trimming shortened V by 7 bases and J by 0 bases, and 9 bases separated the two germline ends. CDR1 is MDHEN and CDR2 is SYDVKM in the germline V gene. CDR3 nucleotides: TGTGCCAGCATGGGGGGCGCAACTAATGAAAAACTGTTTTTT. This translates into CASMGGATNEKLFF. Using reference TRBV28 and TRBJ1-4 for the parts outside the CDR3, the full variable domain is DVKVTQSSRYLVKRTGEKVFLECVQDMDHENMFWYRQDPGLGLRLIYFSYDVKMKEKGDIPEGYSVSREKKERFSLILESASTNQTSMYLCASMGGATNEKLFFGSGTQLSVL.

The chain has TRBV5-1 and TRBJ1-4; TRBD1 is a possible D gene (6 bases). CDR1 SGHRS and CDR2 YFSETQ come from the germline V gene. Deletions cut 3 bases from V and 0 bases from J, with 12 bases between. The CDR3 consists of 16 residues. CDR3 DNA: TGCGCCAGCAGCTATGCGGGGGCCCCAACTAATGAAAAACTGTTTTTT. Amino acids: CASSYAGAPTNEKLFF.

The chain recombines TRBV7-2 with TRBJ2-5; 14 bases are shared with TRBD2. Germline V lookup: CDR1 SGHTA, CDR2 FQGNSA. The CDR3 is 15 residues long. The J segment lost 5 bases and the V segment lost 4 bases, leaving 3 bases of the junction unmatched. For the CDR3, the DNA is TGTGCCAGCAGCTCGTGGACTAGCGGGGGGGAGACCCAGTACTTC. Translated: CASSSWTSGGETQYF.

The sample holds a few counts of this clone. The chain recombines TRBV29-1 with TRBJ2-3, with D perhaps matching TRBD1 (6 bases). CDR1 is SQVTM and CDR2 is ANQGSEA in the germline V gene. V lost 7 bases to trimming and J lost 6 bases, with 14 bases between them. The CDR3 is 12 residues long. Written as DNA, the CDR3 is TGCAGCGCTAGACAGGCTGGGGATACGCAGTATTTT. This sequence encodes CSARQAGDTQYF.

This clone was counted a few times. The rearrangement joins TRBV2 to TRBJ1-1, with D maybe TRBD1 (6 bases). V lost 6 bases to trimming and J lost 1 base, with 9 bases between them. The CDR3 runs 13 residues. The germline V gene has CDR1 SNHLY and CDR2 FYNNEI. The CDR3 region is CASRGHQNTEAFF. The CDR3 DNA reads TGTGCCAGCAGGGGACACCAGAACACTGAAGCTTTCTTT.

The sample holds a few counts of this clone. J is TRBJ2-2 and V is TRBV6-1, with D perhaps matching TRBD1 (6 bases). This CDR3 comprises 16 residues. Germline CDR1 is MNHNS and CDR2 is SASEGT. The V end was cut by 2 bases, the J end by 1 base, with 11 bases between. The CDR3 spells CASSESTGLNTGELFF. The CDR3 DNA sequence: TGTGCCAGCAGTGAAAGCACAGGGCTGAACACCGGGGAGCTGTTTTTT.

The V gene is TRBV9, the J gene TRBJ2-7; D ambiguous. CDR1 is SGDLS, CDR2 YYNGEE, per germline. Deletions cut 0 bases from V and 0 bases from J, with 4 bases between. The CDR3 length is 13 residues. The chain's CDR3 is CASSVDLSYEQYF. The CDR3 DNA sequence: TGTGCCAGCAGCGTAGACCTCTCCTACGAGCAGTACTTC. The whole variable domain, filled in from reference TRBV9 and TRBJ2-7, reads DSGVTQTPKHLITATGQRVTLRCSPRSGDLSVYWYQQSLDQGLQFLIQYYNGEERAKGNILERFSAQQFPDLHSELNLSSLELGDSALYFCASSVDLSYEQYFGPGTRLTVT.

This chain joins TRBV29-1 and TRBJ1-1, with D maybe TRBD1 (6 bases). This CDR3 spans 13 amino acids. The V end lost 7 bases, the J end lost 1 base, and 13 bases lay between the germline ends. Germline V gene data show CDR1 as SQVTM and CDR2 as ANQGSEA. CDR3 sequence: CSAQEQGNTEAFF. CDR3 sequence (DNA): TGCAGCGCCCAAGAACAGGGGAACACTGAAGCTTTCTTT.

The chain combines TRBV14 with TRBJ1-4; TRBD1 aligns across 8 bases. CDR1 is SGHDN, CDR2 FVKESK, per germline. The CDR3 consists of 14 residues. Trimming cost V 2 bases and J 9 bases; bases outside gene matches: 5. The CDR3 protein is CASSQSGTGKKLFF. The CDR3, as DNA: TGTGCCAGCAGCCAATCTGGGACAGGAAAAAAACTGTTTTTT.

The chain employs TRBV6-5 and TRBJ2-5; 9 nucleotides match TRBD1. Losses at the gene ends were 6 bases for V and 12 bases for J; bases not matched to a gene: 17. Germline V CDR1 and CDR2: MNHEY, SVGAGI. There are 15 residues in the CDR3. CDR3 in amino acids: CASSGIRTGDLIEYF. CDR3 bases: TGTGCCAGCAGCGGCATAAGGACAGGGGACCTTATCGAGTACTTC.

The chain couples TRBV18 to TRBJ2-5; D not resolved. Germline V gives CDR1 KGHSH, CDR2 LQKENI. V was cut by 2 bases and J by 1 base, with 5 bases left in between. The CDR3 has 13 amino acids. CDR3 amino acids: CASSPRLQETQYF. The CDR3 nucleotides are TGTGCCAGCTCACCAAGACTCCAAGAGACCCAGTACTTC. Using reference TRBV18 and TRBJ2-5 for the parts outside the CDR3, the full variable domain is NAGVMQNPRHLVRRRGQEARLRCSPMKGHSHVYWYRQLPEEGLKFMVYLQKENIIDESGMPKERFSAEFPKEGPSILRIQQVVRGDSAAYFCASSPRLQETQYFGPGTRLLVL.

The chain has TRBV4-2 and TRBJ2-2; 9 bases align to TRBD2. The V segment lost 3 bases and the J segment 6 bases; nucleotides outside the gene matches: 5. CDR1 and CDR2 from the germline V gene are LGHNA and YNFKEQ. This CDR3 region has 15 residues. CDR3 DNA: TGTGCCAGCAGCCAGGTTAGCGGGGGAGCCGGGGAGCTGTTTTTT. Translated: CASSQVSGGAGELFF.

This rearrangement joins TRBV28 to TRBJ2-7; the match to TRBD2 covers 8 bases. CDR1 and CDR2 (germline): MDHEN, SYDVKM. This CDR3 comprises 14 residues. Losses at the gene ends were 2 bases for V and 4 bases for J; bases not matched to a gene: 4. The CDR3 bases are TGTGCCAGCAGTTTACCAGCGGGAGCATACGAGCAGTACTTC. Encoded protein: CASSLPAGAYEQYF.

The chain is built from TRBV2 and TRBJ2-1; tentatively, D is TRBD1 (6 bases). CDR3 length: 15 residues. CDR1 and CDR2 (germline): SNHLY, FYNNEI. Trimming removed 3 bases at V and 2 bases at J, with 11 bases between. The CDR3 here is CASSDEDSPYNEQFF. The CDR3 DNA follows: TGTGCCAGCAGTGACGAGGACAGTCCCTACAATGAGCAGTTCTTC.

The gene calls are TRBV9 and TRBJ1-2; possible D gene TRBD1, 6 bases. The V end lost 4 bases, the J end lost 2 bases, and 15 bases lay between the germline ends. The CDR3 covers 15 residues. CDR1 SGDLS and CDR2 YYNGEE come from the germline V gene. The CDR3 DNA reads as TGTGCCAGCAGCCGAGGACAGCTCGGGAACTATGGCTACACCTTC. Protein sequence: CASSRGQLGNYGYTF.

CDR3 in DNA: TGCGCCAGCAGCCAAGATTCGGAGCTCTCTGGGGCCAACGTCCTGACTTTC. It translates to CASSQDSELSGANVLTF. The genes are TRBV4-1 and TRBJ2-6; D uncertain. Germline CDR1 MGHRA, CDR2 YSYEKL. The CDR3 is made up of 17 amino acids. Trimming stripped 0 bases from V and 0 bases from J, with 9 bases between.

Here the CDR3 reads CASRLGQGYYEQYF. The CDR3, as DNA: TGTGCCAGCCGATTGGGACAGGGGTACTACGAGCAGTACTTC. The genes are TRBV2 and TRBJ2-7; 10 bases align to TRBD1. Germline V gene lookup returns CDR1 SNHLY and CDR2 FYNNEI. The junction had 7 bases not matched to a gene; V was cut back by 8 bases and J by 3 bases. This CDR3 is 14 amino acids long.

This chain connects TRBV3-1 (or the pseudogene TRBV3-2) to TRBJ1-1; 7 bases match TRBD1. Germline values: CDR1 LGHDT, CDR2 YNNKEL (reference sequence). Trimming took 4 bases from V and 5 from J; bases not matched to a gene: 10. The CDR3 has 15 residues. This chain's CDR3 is CASSPPRGRETEAFF. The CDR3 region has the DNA TGTGCCAGCAGCCCCCCGAGGGGGCGCGAGACTGAAGCTTTCTTT.

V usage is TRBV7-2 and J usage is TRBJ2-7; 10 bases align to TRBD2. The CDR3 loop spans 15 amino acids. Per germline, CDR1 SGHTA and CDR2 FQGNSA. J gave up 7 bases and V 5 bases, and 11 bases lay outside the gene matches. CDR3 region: CASSPWTSGTEEQYF. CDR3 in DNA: TGTGCCAGCAGCCCCTGGACTAGCGGAACTGAGGAGCAGTACTTC.

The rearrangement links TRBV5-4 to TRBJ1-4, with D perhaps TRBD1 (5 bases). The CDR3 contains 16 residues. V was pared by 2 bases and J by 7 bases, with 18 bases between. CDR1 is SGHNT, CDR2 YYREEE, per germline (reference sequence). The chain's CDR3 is CASSLTGLFLPEKLFF. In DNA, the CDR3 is TGTGCCAGCAGCTTAACAGGACTTTTTTTACCTGAAAAACTGTTTTTT.

The CDR3 coding sequence is TGCGCCAGCAGCTTTAGCGGGCTGGGGAGTGAGCAGTTCTTC. Protein sequence: CASSFSGLGSEQFF. The V gene is TRBV5-1, the J gene TRBJ2-1; TRBD2 matches 7 bases. V trimming: 2 bases; J trimming: 9 bases; junction bases outside the gene matches: 8. CDR3 length: 14 residues. The germline CDR1 and CDR2 sequences are SGHRS and YFSETQ.

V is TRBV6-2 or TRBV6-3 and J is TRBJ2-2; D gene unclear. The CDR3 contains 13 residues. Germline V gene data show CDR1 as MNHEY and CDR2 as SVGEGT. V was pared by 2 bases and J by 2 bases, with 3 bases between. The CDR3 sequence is CASSYVNTGELFF. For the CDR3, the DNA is TGTGCCAGCAGTTACGTTAACACCGGGGAGCTGTTTTTT.

The CDR3 region has the DNA TGCGCCAGCATGCAAGCGGGAGAGGTAGGAGAGACCCAGTACTTC. This sequence encodes CASMQAGEVGETQYF. The chain employs TRBV5-1 and TRBJ2-5; 8 nucleotides agree with TRBD2. CDR1 and CDR2 (germline): SGHRS, YFSETQ. Losses at the gene ends were 6 bases for V and 4 bases for J; bases not matched to a gene: 11. This CDR3 has 15 residues.